This entry features one TCR beta chain sequence. Its antigen remains unidentified. This record comes from a study of T cell responses to AZD1222 COVID-19 vaccine. Study-wide background: Second-dose timings of about 4 or about 12 weeks were pooled. Study results and caveats: Spike-specific TCRs gained breadth and depth after people received two AZD1222 doses.

CDR3 length: 16 residues. V was clipped by 5 bases and J by 5 bases; unmatched bases: 8. Germline V CDR1 and CDR2: SNHLY, FYNNEI. TCRdb keeps only in-frame clones here, not all; method: immunoSEQ multiplex PCR. The repertoire has about 94,000 clones, 90% of them found once; the top ten carry 8% to 9.5%. Source: peripheral blood, taken on day 0 of AZD1222 vaccination. The clonotype was recovered from an adult in good health. The chain links TRBV2 to TRBJ2-5, with 13 bases fitting TRBD2. The CDR3 reads CASSRTSGGWGETQYF. The CDR3 DNA reads as TGTGCCAGCAGTCGGACTAGCGGGGGTTGGGGGGAGACCCAGTACTTC.